This TCR beta chain came from a study of cytomegalovirus exposure and HLA in healthy donors (dated by TCRdb to about 2017). Background for the entire study: A later analysis indicated that the 130 or so validation repertoires were generated on the platform also employed for the 600 to 750 repertoires of the first cohort. The study aimed to test whether signatures of past pathogen exposure could be identified by cataloging public T cell receptors. Besides the first cohort of under 700 subjects, a separate validation cohort made up of over a hundred different subjects was used. To predict cytomegalovirus infection status, the study brought together high-throughput TCR immunosequencing, statistical association of individual TCRs with disease status, and machine learning.

Paper-wide results and their limitations: A later analysis lacked HLA typing for the validation cohort, so it scored co-occurrence in that cohort across all 120 or so repertoires. Subsequent analysis determined that TCRs grouped into clusters in the first cohort also showed a tendency toward co-occurrence across the roughly 130 validation repertoires, and 94% of cluster scores exceeded 0. Most TCR sequences were seen in very few donors, while some public TCRs were found in many individuals. A total of fewer than 200 TCR beta chains were listed by the study as associated with cytomegalovirus. It was suggested by the authors that the approach could potentially be generalized to other disease states and immunological phenotypes. In vitro tests confirmed that a few of the cytomegalovirus-associated TCR beta chains recognize cytomegalovirus antigens. The classifier was reported to diagnose cytomegalovirus status with high specificity and sensitivity in both the original cohort and the validation cohort.

Separate from the roughly 700-subject first cohort, the validation cohort of roughly 120 subjects was the group to which the donors belonged. Libraries came from the immunoSEQ multiplex PCR assay. As for the authors' bioinformatics: A statistical classification framework was developed to diagnose cytomegalovirus status using the catalog of TCR beta chain sequences. TCRdb carries this immuneACCESS record with in-frame sequences only. Its versions omit some clonotypes, under half of them owing to an unresolved V gene in the studies checked, with the rest unexplained. V and J calls and clone size are copied from that table; D and trimming were computed from the DNA. Across this sample there are approximately 100,000 clones, with under 95% seen only once. The top ten constitute 1.1% of the sample. Of note for this clone: The specificity of this receptor is unknown. The sample holds no much larger clone one base away, and base qualities are not on file.

Spanning cysteine to phenylalanine, the CDR3 consists of 14 amino acids. Only the CDR3 DNA stays, 42 bases, in frame from base 1. Taken from the germline V gene (reference sequence), the CDR1 and CDR2 loops are LNHDA and SQIVND. Cut back by 2 bases and 5 bases, the V and J ends lie 12 bases apart. The sequenced material came from PBMCs. The chain is assembled from TRBV19 and TRBJ1-1; TRBD1 is a weak D gene call, 5 bases matching. The receptor was isolated from a woman aged 30 to 39 in good health and CMV-seropositive. The CDR3 amino acid sequence is: CASSIYQGGTEAFF. The sequenced DNA: TGTGCCAGTAGTATATATCAGGGAGGGACTGAAGCTTTCTTT.